These 28 T cell receptor beta chains came from one sample sequenced in a study of T cells in Graves' hyperthyroidism and ophthalmopathy. There were TCR beta CDR3 regions amplified from RNA transcripts. The HTBI primer set drove a first-round RT-PCR of the TCR CDR3. TCRdb called the multiplex PCR reads again in MiXCR, with one record for every CDR3 protein. The sample gives fewer than 550,000 distinct CDR3 sequences, around a sixth of which show up once; approximately 7.5% is in the top ten. The sequenced sample consisted of blood. Receptors originate from a young woman with Graves' hyperthyroidism.

This clonotype showed up just a few times. The gene calls are TRBV6-1 and TRBJ1-5; possible D gene TRBD1, 5 bases. The CDR3 consists of 12 residues. V gave up 6 bases and J gave up 10 bases, with 13 bases separating them. Germline loops: CDR1 MNHNS, CDR2 SASEGT. Here the CDR3 DNA reads TGTGCCAGCAGCCTTAAGGGGCACCCCCAGCATTTT. Amino acid sequence: CASSLKGHPQHF.

Ten or more counts support this clonotype. The V call is TRBV20-1, the J call TRBJ2-1; a possible D gene is TRBD1 (5 bases). Looked up from germline, CDR1 is DFQATT and CDR2 is SNEGSKA (reference sequence). The CDR3 runs to 16 residues. V lost 1 base to trimming and J lost 6 bases, with 19 bases between them. This chain's CDR3 is CSARVPDWRRANEQFF. CDR3 nucleotides: TGCAGTGCTAGAGTCCCAGACTGGCGCAGGGCCAATGAGCAGTTCTTC.

Many counts were recorded for this clonotype. The chain couples TRBV5-1 to TRBJ2-1; D is possibly TRBD1 or TRBD2 (5 bases each). The germline V gene has CDR1 SGHRS and CDR2 YFSETQ. The CDR3 covers 13 residues. V lost 4 bases, J lost 7 bases, and 12 bases lay in between. CDR3 residues: CASSLGTVNEQFF. CDR3 nucleotides: TGCGCCAGCAGCCTAGGGACCGTGAATGAGCAGTTCTTC.

This clonotype was counted ten times or more. J is TRBJ2-3 and V is TRBV5-5, with 9 nucleotides matching TRBD2. The CDR3 sequence is 16 residues long. Germline V gene lookup returns CDR1 SGHKS and CDR2 YYEKEE (reference sequence). V gave up 0 bases and J gave up 7 bases; unmatched junction bases: 9. The CDR3 DNA is TGTGCCAGCAGCTTGGGTATGGCGGGGGGGCGGAATACGCAGTATTTT. Translating it yields CASSLGMAGGRNTQYF. Full variable domain (missing parts from reference TRBV5-5 and TRBJ2-3): DAGVTQSPTHLIKTRGQQVTLRCSPISGHKSVSWYQQVLGQGPQFIFQYYEKEERGRGNFPDRFSARQFPNYSSELNVNALLLGDSALYLCASSLGMAGGRNTQYFGPGTRLTVL.

This clonotype was counted ten times or more. The chain couples TRBV6-2 or TRBV6-3 to TRBJ1-5, with a possible D match to TRBD1 (5 bases). The V and J ends lost 0 bases and 5 bases respectively, with 11 bases between them. Germline CDR1 and CDR2: MNHEY and SVGEGT. The CDR3 runs 15 residues. The CDR3 region has the DNA TGTGCCAGCAGTTACTCGGGGGGGTCGTATCAGCCCCAGCATTTT. Translation gives CASSYSGGSYQPQHF.

This clonotype was counted ten times or more. V and J are TRBV6-1 and TRBJ2-3; 10 positions match TRBD2. The germline V gene has CDR1 MNHNS and CDR2 SASEGT. Trimming at V came to 6 bases and at J to 5 bases, leaving 11 bases not matched to a gene. The CDR3 spans 16 residues. The CDR3 DNA sequence: TGTGCCAGCAGGATTCTTAGCGGGAGGCCCATAGATACGCAGTATTTT. Residues: CASRILSGRPIDTQYF.

The chain employs TRBV6-1 and TRBJ2-2, with D unresolved. This CDR3 is 17 amino acids long. The ends were cut back, 2 bases at V and 2 bases at J, with 15 bases in the middle. The germline V gene encodes CDR1 MNHNS and CDR2 SASEGT. The CDR3 loop is CASSERLRTFNTGELFF. The CDR3 DNA reads TGTGCCAGCAGTGAACGGTTACGGACCTTTAACACCGGGGAGCTGTTTTTT.

This clonotype was observed a handful of times. This rearrangement joins TRBV13 to TRBJ2-1; perhaps TRBD2 as D (5 bases). Germline V gene data show CDR1 as PRHDT and CDR2 as FYEKMQ (reference sequence). Between the trimmed V and J ends, which lost 4 bases and 0 bases, there was a span of 13 bases. The CDR3 covers 16 residues. This CDR3 is CASSYSWEPSYNEQFF. The CDR3, as DNA: TGTGCCAGCAGCTACAGTTGGGAGCCCTCCTACAATGAGCAGTTCTTC.

Ten or more counts support this clonotype. The chain joins TRBV5-1 to TRBJ2-7; D assignment may be TRBD1 or TRBD2 (6 bases each). Germline lookup yields CDR1 SGHRS and CDR2 YFSETQ. V was clipped by 2 bases and J by 4 bases, with 16 bases between them. The CDR3 has 15 amino acids. The CDR3, as DNA: TGCGCCAGCAGCTTTCTGGGGGCGGGGAGTTACGAGCAGTACTTC. This translates into CASSFLGAGSYEQYF.

The table lists this clonotype with many counts. The V gene is TRBV3-1, the J gene TRBJ2-3, with TRBD2 identical over 15 bases. Germline V gene sequence: CDR1 LGHDT, CDR2 YNNKEL (reference sequence). Trimming at V came to 5 bases and at J to 6 bases, leaving 6 bases not matched to a gene. The CDR3 is made up of 16 amino acids. The CDR3 DNA follows: TGTGCCAGCAGCTCCAGGACTAGCGGGGGGGCGGATACGCAGTATTTT. This encodes CASSSRTSGGADTQYF.

This clonotype was picked up a small number of times. The gene calls are TRBV6-1 and TRBJ1-2; the D is unclear. V dropped 0 bases and J dropped 4 bases, with 12 bases sitting between them. This CDR3 has 15 residues. Per the germline V gene, CDR1 is MNHNS and CDR2 is SASEGT. CDR3 in amino acids: CASSEALTGVYGYTF. The CDR3 nucleotides read TGTGCCAGCAGTGAAGCCCTGACTGGGGTCTATGGCTACACCTTC.

The rearrangement links TRBV9 to TRBJ2-1, with TRBD2 matching 10 bases. Trimming removed 0 bases from V and 9 bases from J; junction bases left unmatched: 3. This CDR3 contains 14 residues. Looked up from germline, CDR1 is SGDLS and CDR2 is YYNGEE. The CDR3 nucleotides are TGTGCCAGCAGCGTAGATTCTAGCGGGGGTGAGCAGTTCTTC. This sequence encodes CASSVDSSGGEQFF.

This clonotype was counted at least ten times. At one end the junction does not follow the germline gene, possibly because of a read error. The V gene is TRBV7-7, the J gene TRBJ2-2, with TRBD1 identical over 8 bases. Germline lookup yields CDR1 SSHAT and CDR2 FNYEAQ (reference sequence). The CDR3 is made up of 16 amino acids. This chain's CDR3 is CASSLAGQGGTGELFF. The CDR3 coding sequence is TGTGCTAGCAGCTTAGCAGGACAGGGTGGCACCGGGGAGCTGTTTTTT.

This chain links TRBV24-1 with TRBJ1-5; D might be TRBD1 (5 bases). With 4 bases removed from V and 7 bases from J, the gap between germline ends came to 13 bases. The V gene's germline CDR1 is KGHDR and CDR2 SFDVKD. The CDR3 spans 14 residues. As DNA, the CDR3 is TGTGCCACCAGTGACCTGACAGTTTCCCAGCCCCAGCATTTT. It specifies CATSDLTVSQPQHF.

This clonotype was detected ten times or more. The CDR3 loop reads CASSSSGTANEQFF. As DNA, the CDR3 is TGTGCCAGCAGTTCCTCCGGGACCGCCAATGAGCAGTTCTTC. The chain joins TRBV27 to TRBJ2-1; D tentatively reads TRBD1 or TRBD2 (5 bases each). This CDR3 is 14 amino acids long. Trimming cost V 4 bases and J 6 bases, with 13 bases left between them. Germline loops: CDR1 MNHEY, CDR2 SMNVEV (reference sequence).

In this sample, this clonotype turned up many times. The J gene is TRBJ2-1, the V gene TRBV24-1; D ambiguous. The CDR3 totals 13 residues. V lost 8 bases, J lost 9 bases, and 16 bases lay in between. Per germline, CDR1 KGHDR and CDR2 SFDVKD. CDR3 DNA: TGTGCCACCATGGCGGCCCGGCTCGGTGAGCAGTTCTTC. Its protein product is CATMAARLGEQFF.

The chain is built from TRBV4-1 and TRBJ2-1; 9 positions match TRBD1. From germline, CDR1 is MGHRA and CDR2 YSYEKL. V shed 6 bases, J shed 2 bases, and the junction held 5 bases outside the gene matches. This CDR3 region has 15 residues. This chain's CDR3 is CASSTGQGPYNEQFF. CDR3 sequence (DNA): TGCGCCAGCAGTACGGGACAGGGTCCCTACAATGAGCAGTTCTTC.

This clonotype came up many times. The rearrangement uses TRBV7-6 and TRBJ2-3; D remains ambiguous. Germline V gene lookup returns CDR1 SGHVS and CDR2 FNYEAQ. The CDR3 is 13 amino acids. V gave up 8 bases and J gave up 2 bases, with 11 bases separating them. The CDR3 bases are TGTGCCAGCGCGTATGTGGTCACAGATACGCAGTATTTT. It translates to CASAYVVTDTQYF.

To note about this clonotype: Possible read error: a much larger clone is one base away. The chain links TRBV28 to TRBJ2-7; TRBD1 is a possible D gene (5 bases). The length of the CDR3 is 13 residues. Germline CDR1 reads MDHEN; CDR2 reads SYDVKM. The CDR3 loop reads CASTLSRAQEQYF. In nucleotides, the CDR3 is TGTGCCAGCACTTTATCCAGGGCACAGGAGCAGTACTTC.

Regarding this clonotype: With a much larger clone just one base away, this may be a read error. The chain couples TRBV6-1 to TRBJ1-2, with D tentatively TRBD1 (6 bases). This CDR3 is 15 amino acids long. The germline V gene has CDR1 MNHNS and CDR2 SASEGT. The V gene lost 1 base and the J gene lost 4 bases, with 13 bases spanning the gap. As DNA, the CDR3 is TGTGCCAGCAGTGAAGGGTCAGGGGCGTTCTATGGCTACACCTTC. Its translation: CASSEGSGAFYGYTF.

The chain recombines TRBV2 with TRBJ2-7, with a tentative D call TRBD2 (8 bases). There are 14 residues in the CDR3. Trimming took 7 bases from V and 5 from J, leaving 18 bases between them. The V gene's germline CDR1 is SNHLY and CDR2 FYNNEI. The CDR3: CASIVAGQGDEQYF. For the CDR3, the DNA is TGTGCCAGCATTGTAGCGGGGCAGGGGGACGAGCAGTACTTC.

This clonotype was recorded many times. This chain joins TRBV20-1 and TRBJ1-2; no definite D call. The CDR3 sequence is 11 residues long. Trimming removed 6 bases at V and 5 bases at J, with 10 bases between. Germline V gives CDR1 DFQATT, CDR2 SNEGSKA (reference sequence). Written as DNA, the CDR3 is TGCAGTGCCCCTAATTTATATGGCTACACCTTC. This gives the protein CSAPNLYGYTF.

This clonotype was seen at least ten times. The V and J genes are TRBV27 and TRBJ1-3, with D hard to call. The V gene's germline CDR1 is MNHEY and CDR2 SMNVEV (reference sequence). Trimming shortened V by 3 bases and J by 0 bases, and 6 bases separated the two germline ends. The CDR3 is 14 residues long. The CDR3 DNA follows: TGTGCCAGCAGTTTTTCAGGCTCTGGAAACACCATATATTTT. This sequence encodes CASSFSGSGNTIYF.

This clonotype was observed at least ten times. The chain has TRBV9 and TRBJ2-7; D possibly corresponds to TRBD2 (6 bases). This CDR3 region has 16 residues. Germline-derived CDR1 and CDR2 are SGDLS and YYNGEE. Trimming took off 4 bases at V and 6 bases at J, with 23 bases between the two ends. CDR3 sequence reads: CASSMNKRAQTGEQYF. DNA for the CDR3: TGTGCCAGCAGCATGAACAAGCGGGCGCAAACCGGCGAGCAGTACTTC.

This clonotype was counted between two and nine times. The J gene is TRBJ1-1, the V gene TRBV4-1; 9 nucleotides match TRBD1. The CDR3 contains 16 residues. Germline values: CDR1 MGHRA, CDR2 YSYEKL. Losses at the gene ends were 4 bases for V and 5 bases for J; bases not matched to a gene: 11. The CDR3 sequence is CASSRPGTGPGTEAFF. The CDR3 DNA sequence: TGCGCCAGCAGCCGTCCCGGGACAGGGCCGGGAACTGAAGCTTTCTTT.

This clonotype was counted at least ten times. The chain has TRBV18 and TRBJ2-7, with no clear D. Germline assignment: CDR1 KGHSH and CDR2 LQKENI. The CDR3 sequence is 14 residues long. V was shortened by 1 base and J by 1 base, with 8 bases between the two germline ends. The CDR3: CASSPLAGSYEQYF. The DNA of the CDR3 is TGTGCCAGCTCACCACTGGCAGGATCCTACGAGCAGTACTTC.

This clonotype was seen repeatedly, ten times or more. The V and J genes are TRBV18 and TRBJ1-6, with a tentative D call TRBD1 (5 bases). CDR3 length equals 15 residues. The V gene lost 0 bases and the J gene lost 7 bases, with 10 bases spanning the gap. The germline CDR1 and CDR2 sequences are KGHSH and LQKENI. CDR3 DNA sequence: TGTGCCAGCTCACCACCGTCCGAGGGGAATTCACCCCTCCACTTT. Translating gives CASSPPSEGNSPLHF. The entire variable domain, with the rest obtained from reference TRBV18 and TRBJ1-6, is as follows: NAGVMQNPRHLVRRRGQEARLRCSPMKGHSHVYWYRQLPEEGLKFMVYLQKENIIDESGMPKERFSAEFPKEGPSILRIQQVVRGDSAAYFCASSPPSEGNSPLHFGNGTRLTVT.

Ten or more counts support this clonotype. The chain links TRBV5-1 to TRBJ2-3; D perhaps matches TRBD1 (5 bases). CDR1 is SGHRS and CDR2 is YFSETQ in the germline V gene. The CDR3 runs to 14 residues. V lost 0 bases and J 6 bases, leaving 11 bases between the germline ends. The CDR3 region is CASSLGPRADTQYF. CDR3 sequence (DNA): TGCGCCAGCAGCTTGGGGCCCAGGGCGGATACGCAGTATTTT.